This TCR beta chain was profiled in a study of breast tumors, draining lymph nodes, adjacent tissues. This CDR3 spans 14 amino acids. Germline V CDR1 and CDR2: MGHRA, YSYEKL. Germline trimming cut 2 bases from V and 7 bases from J; bases unmatched to any gene: 7. Via MiXCR, TCRdb re-called the multiplex PCR reads, giving one row per CDR3 protein. The sample holds approximately 23,000 distinct CDR3 sequences, 68% seen once. A remark on this clonotype: The target antigen is unknown.

Overall study findings and caveats: Data fit most tumor T cells coming from lymph node, expanding in tumor. That most tumor T cells come from lymph nodes remained unproven. Compared with basal-like, luminal-like tumors shared significantly more repertoire with nontumor tissue. Compared with lymph nodes, tumors were less diverse; compared with nontumor tissue, more.

The chain employs TRBV4-1 and TRBJ1-2, with 7 bases that match TRBD1. Sequenced input: tumor-adjacent breast tissue. This receptor was identified in a female donor with breast cancer. Some clones in this sample may be carry-over from other donors' samples. CDR3 DNA sequence: TGCGCCAGCAGCCAACGTGACAGGGACTCTGGCTACACCTTC. Translated: CASSQRDRDSGYTF.